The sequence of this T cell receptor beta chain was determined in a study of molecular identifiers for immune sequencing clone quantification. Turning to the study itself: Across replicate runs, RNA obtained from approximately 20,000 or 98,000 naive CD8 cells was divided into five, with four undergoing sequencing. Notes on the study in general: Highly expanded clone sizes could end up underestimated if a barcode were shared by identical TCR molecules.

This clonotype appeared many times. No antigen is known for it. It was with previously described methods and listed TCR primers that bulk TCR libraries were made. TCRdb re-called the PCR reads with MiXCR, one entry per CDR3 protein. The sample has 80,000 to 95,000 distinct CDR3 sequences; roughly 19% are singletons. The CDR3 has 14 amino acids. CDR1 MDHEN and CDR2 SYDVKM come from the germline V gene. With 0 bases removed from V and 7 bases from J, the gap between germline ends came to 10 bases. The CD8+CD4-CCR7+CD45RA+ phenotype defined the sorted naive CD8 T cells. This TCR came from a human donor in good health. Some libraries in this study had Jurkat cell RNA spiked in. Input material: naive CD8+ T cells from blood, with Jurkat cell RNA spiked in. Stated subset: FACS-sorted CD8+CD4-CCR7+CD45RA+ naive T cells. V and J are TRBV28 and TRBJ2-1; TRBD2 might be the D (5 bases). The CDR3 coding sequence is TGTGCCAGCAGTTTATGGGAGGCCCGTAATGAGCAGTTCTTC. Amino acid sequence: CASSLWEARNEQFF. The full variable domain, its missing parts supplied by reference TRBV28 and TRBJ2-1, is DVKVTQSSRYLVKRTGEKVFLECVQDMDHENMFWYRQDPGLGLRLIYFSYDVKMKEKGDIPEGYSVSREKKERFSLILESASTNQTSMYLCASSLWEARNEQFFGPGTRLTVL.